Sequencing of this T cell receptor (beta chain) was carried out in a study of PD-1 blockade in classical Hodgkin lymphoma. The study, taken as a whole, reports: Nothing has yet pinned down what causes the repertoire differences, possibly disease activity or prior therapy. Newly diagnosed patients and complete responders had comparable diversity at baseline. Unlike CD8+ TCR diversity, which did not rise significantly by C4D1, CD4+ TCR diversity did. In newly diagnosed patients, baseline TCR diversity was reportedly below that of healthy donors.

Relapses following autologous stem cell transplantation were seen in all patients, with brentuximab vedotin exposure varying. Only in-frame clones appear in the TCRdb table, and some are missing; sequencing was by immunoSEQ multiplex PCR. The sample lists 25,000 to 30,000 clones; under 75% were seen once. Note on this clone: The antigen is unknown.

V trimming: 0 bases; J trimming: 3 bases; junction bases outside the gene matches: 12. From germline, CDR1 is GTSNPN and CDR2 SVGIG (reference sequence). The CDR3 has 17 amino acids. The clonotype comes from a human donor with classical Hodgkin lymphoma. The gene calls are TRBV30 and TRBJ1-1; 8 bases agree with TRBD1. Source: peripheral blood mononuclear cells (PBMCs), taken before the second cycle of nivolumab. In nucleotides, the CDR3 is TGTGCCTGGAGTGTAAGCAGGGGGCATGGGGCTTACACTGAAGCTTTCTTT. Translation gives CAWSVSRGHGAYTEAFF.